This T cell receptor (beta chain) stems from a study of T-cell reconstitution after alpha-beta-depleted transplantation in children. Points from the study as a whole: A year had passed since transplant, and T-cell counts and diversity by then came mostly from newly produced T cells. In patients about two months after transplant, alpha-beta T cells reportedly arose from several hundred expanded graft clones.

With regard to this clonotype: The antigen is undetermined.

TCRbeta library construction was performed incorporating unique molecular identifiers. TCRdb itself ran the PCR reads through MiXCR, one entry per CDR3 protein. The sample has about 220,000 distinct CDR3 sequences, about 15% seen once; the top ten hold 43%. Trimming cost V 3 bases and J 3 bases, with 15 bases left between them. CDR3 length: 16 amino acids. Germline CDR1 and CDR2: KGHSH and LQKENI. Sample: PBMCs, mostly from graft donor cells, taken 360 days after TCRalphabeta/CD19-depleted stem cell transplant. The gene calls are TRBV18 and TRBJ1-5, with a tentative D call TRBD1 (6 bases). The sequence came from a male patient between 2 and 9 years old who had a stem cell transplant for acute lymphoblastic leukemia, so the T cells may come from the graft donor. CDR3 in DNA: TGTGCCAGCTCACCCCCGAGTGGGGGCTCCAATCAGCCCCAGCATTTT. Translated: CASSPPSGGSNQPQHF.